This T cell receptor (beta chain) was identified during a study of identifying expanded T cells in peripheral blood. Study observations and caveats: Two-week clone count variance significantly increased as total template count grew. About 1.3 clones differed between technical replicates, versus roughly 17 and 20 over time.

Of note for this clone: Its cognate antigen is unknown.

The repertoire was sequenced with immunoSEQ multiplex PCR; TCRdb's copy has only in-frame clones and lacks some. The sample lists around 130,000 clones; 86% were seen once. The V gene's germline CDR1 is GTSNPN and CDR2 SVGIG (reference sequence). This CDR3 spans 12 amino acids. Deletions cut 4 bases from V and 2 bases from J, with 8 bases between. The clonotype originates from a person aged 18 to 75 in good health. What was sequenced was blood. The V and J genes are TRBV30 and TRBJ1-2; D is unclear. The DNA for the CDR3 is TGTGCCTGGAACGGGTTGAACTATGGCTACACCTTC. Encoded protein: CAWNGLNYGYTF.